This T cell receptor (beta chain) emerged from a study of cytomegalovirus exposure and HLA in healthy donors (dated by TCRdb to about 2017). Some background on the complete study: An earlier analysis of approximately 640 of the donors reported 250 to 300 Gb of sequence data and about 100 million unique TCR beta sequences from about 200 million T cells. Roughly 320 gigabases of sequencing data and approximately 91 million unique TCR sequences made up an early release that covered around 640 HLA-typed donors. The genetic ancestry cluster associated with self-reported Caucasian donors included over 80% of the approximately 410 genotyped donors. The study was designed to test whether signatures of past pathogen exposure could be identified by cataloging public T cell receptors. The study profiled the T cell repertoires of hundreds of subjects by immunosequencing and related them to cytomegalovirus serostatus. In addition to the first cohort of approximately 650 subjects, a separate validation cohort of approximately 120 different subjects was used. High-throughput TCR immunosequencing, statistical association of individual TCRs with disease status, and machine learning were combined to predict cytomegalovirus infection status. In a later analysis, previously published TCR beta repertoires from about 670 donors were re-analyzed and high-resolution HLA genotyping was added so that TCR occurrence patterns could be studied. Rather than using new phenotypic data, the later analysis identified candidate immune exposures from TCR beta sequences and from how often those sequences occurred across donors. An earlier analysis of around 540 of the donors applied high-throughput TCR beta sequencing to assess whether each TCR beta V gene segment acted as functional or pseudogenic. Donor age, sex, ethnicity and CMV serostatus were compiled together with the repertoire data. In a later genetic analysis, genome-wide SNP genotypes for about three fifths of the 666 donors were used, and that subset was treated as a discovery cohort. All discovery cohort repertoires had been generated using a single sequencing platform. Class I and class II HLA loci were covered by the typing at four-digit resolution. The number of donors typed differed by locus, with roughly 620-630 for A, B, C, DRB1 and DQB1, more than 500 for DQA1, about 610 for DPA1, and roughly 450 for DPB1. Several DR-DQ haplotypes were handled as single units for association and clustering because linkage in the cohort was strong. On average, around 240,000 unique TCR beta nucleotide sequences were sequenced per donor among fewer than 500 genotyped donors of the cohort, with 15% to 20% of those sequences being non-productive.

General study outcomes and caveats: Immune exposure information for the cohort was limited to CMV serostatus. A further reported finding was that TCR beta sequences accurately predicted the HLA-A and HLA-B alleles for most subjects in the first cohort. Linkage disequilibrium might explain the correlated functional status among segregating V segments, but an unknown experimental factor could not be ruled out. Some IMGT-functional V segments, including TRBV6-2 and TRBV6-3, could not be distinguished by the 87-base-pair reads and were therefore excluded. A few of the identified cytomegalovirus-associated TCR beta chains were confirmed in vitro to be specific for cytomegalovirus antigens. Several of the top co-occurrence clusters appeared to be linked to parvovirus B19, influenza, CMV and Epstein-Barr virus, according to a later analysis. A later analysis found that TCR association rates varied across HLA loci, with DRB1 alleles showing the most associated TCRs and HLA-C alleles the fewest. Because counts were too low, 15 to 20 rarely observed V segments, including chromosome 9 orphons, were left out of the earlier analysis of about 620 of the donors. According to a later genetic analysis, donors in an Asian-associated ancestry cluster had fewer N-insertions in productive TCRs than the approximately 610-donor mean. A group of highly shared sequence variants was considered likely to be a technical artifact of the sequencing pipeline. Most TCR sequences were seen in very few donors, while some public TCRs were found in many individuals. A later analysis associated about 17,000 TCR beta sequences with specific HLA alleles at a false discovery rate of 0.05. Only TCR beta chains were sequenced in this cohort, and the absence of alpha or paired-chain data limited detectable features. Cytomegalovirus status was reported to be diagnosed by the classifier with high specificity and sensitivity in both the original and validation cohorts. An earlier analysis of approximately 500 of the donors showed that most TCR beta V segments appeared in productive rearrangements either about 87% or about 30% of the time, which broadly matched IMGT annotations. A later analysis found that HLA-associated TCR beta chains were more clonally expanded and had lower generation probabilities than equally common non-associated chains. It was suggested by the authors that the approach could potentially be generalized to other disease states and immunological phenotypes. When HLA alleles, especially DR and DQ, strongly co-occurred, TCR associations were difficult to assign to individual alleles. An association between a missense DCLRE1C variant and V-gene and J-gene trimming of TCR beta chains was found in a later genetic analysis and replicated in an independent cohort. Roughly uniform sequencing depth across donors was assumed in presence/absence analyses, although this assumption may not hold. Because HLA typing was unavailable for some donors at each locus, only the typed subset was used in association tests. In a later analysis, most CMV-associated TCR beta chains were found to appear HLA-restricted, with HLA associations seemingly driven largely by CMV exposure. The study gave a list of 150 to 200 TCR beta chains associated with cytomegalovirus.

Note on this clone: Its antigen remains undetermined. Qualities for individual bases were not recorded, and no much larger clone is one base off.

The cohort was made up of several hundred healthy bone marrow donors. All cohort members were sampled while nominally healthy, although unrecorded immune exposures were likely present. The donor was CMV seropositive and was included in the group of 250 to 350 seropositive cohort members. A peripheral blood sample was collected from each donor, and TCR beta sequencing was performed on peripheral blood mononuclear cells. The Qiagen DNeasy Blood Extraction Kit was used to extract genomic DNA from the blood cell samples. From its cysteine to its phenylalanine, the CDR3 spans 14 amino acids. CDR3 DNA only is kept here, 42 bases in frame from base 1. At the junction V is shortened by 5 bases and J by 5 bases; bases outside the gene matches: 9. The germline V gene encodes CDR1 MNHEY and CDR2 SVGAGI. Library preparation was by the immunoSEQ multiplex PCR assay. For the multiplex PCR, a mixture combining 60 forward primers for TCR Vbeta segments and 13 reverse primers for TCR Jbeta segments was used. The CDR3 region of rearranged TCR beta genes was amplified from genomic DNA with a multiplex PCR assay. On the Illumina HiSeq System, the amplified TCR beta libraries were sequenced as 87-base-pair reads. As for how the authors treated the data: A later analysis tallied some 79 million unique TCR beta chains across the 700 or so repertoires, and some 10 million of those chains were shared by two or more donors. Raw reads were error-corrected and collapsed into unique sequences with a nearest-neighbor algorithm that merged closely related sequences to remove PCR and sequencing errors. To assign V, D and J gene segments, CDR3 sequences were aligned to IMGT reference sequences. For a sequence to be retained, a match of at least six nucleotides was required to both a V gene segment and a J gene segment. Rearrangements were classified as productive when the CDR3 lacked stop codons and remained in frame with V and J, and all other rearrangements were classified as non-productive. Following IMGT convention, CDR3 was defined as the stretch from the second conserved V-encoded cysteine to the conserved J-encoded phenylalanine. The earlier analysis of 587 of the donors excluded sequences that lacked an unambiguous match to a single V gene segment. In an earlier analysis of 587 of the donors, a V segment was called functional when productive rearrangements were above 56.7%, and segregating when the standard deviation between donors exceeded 5%. A statistical classification framework was developed to diagnose cytomegalovirus status using the catalog of TCR beta chain sequences. A later analysis assigned V and J genes by comparing TCR nucleotide sequences with IMGT/GENE-DB human TR gene sequences. The TCRdist pipeline was used in a later analysis to assign CDR3 sequences and most-parsimonious VDJ recombination scenarios. In a later analysis, each TCR beta chain was defined by its CDR3 amino acid sequence together with its V-gene family, and reads lacking a unique V-gene family were excluded. In a later analysis, around 600 highly shared, low-generation-probability nucleotide sequences were removed to address suspected cross-contamination and a sequencing artifact. In a later analysis, a clonal expansion index was calculated for each public chain from normalized within-repertoire ranks of inferred template counts. Generation probabilities in a later analysis came from a VDJ recombination model fitted to out-of-frame rearrangements, and those results were checked against IGoR. A later analysis scored TCR-TCR, TCR-HLA and TCR-CMV co-occurrence with hypergeometric tests, applying a repertoire-size bias correction to TCR pairs. To estimate false discovery rates, a later analysis permuted the HLA or CMV assignments 20 times. In a later analysis, co-occurring TCRs were grouped using DBSCAN, and TCRdist sequence similarity was added for clustering within HLA-allele-positive subsets. Repertoires with fewer than 30,000 or more than 120,000 public chains were left out of co-occurrence clustering, as were five repertoires with anomalous nucleotide sharing. As stored in TCRdb, this immuneACCESS dataset retains in-frame rearrangements with V and J assigned. A fraction of the clones does not appear; measured against another copy, unresolved V genes explain less than half of the discrepancy, and the remainder lacks a known reason. V, J and clone size derive from that table, while D and trimming were established from the DNA sequence. This sample comprises fewer than 200,000 clones, 81% of them detected only once. Roughly 3.6% of the sample lies in the top ten.

The sequencing input was PBMCs. Rearrangement joined TRBV6-5 to TRBJ2-7, with TRBD1 identical over 7 junction bases. This clonotype was sampled from a man between 35 and 55 years old in good health and CMV-seropositive. The bases are TGTGCCAGCAGTGACAAGTACAGGGGACACGAGCAGTACTTC. This is translated as CASSDKYRGHEQYF.